The 18 T cell receptor beta chains below come from one sample, sequenced in a study of blood T cell repertoires in COVID-19. Libraries were prepared by immunoSEQ multiplex PCR; TCRdb keeps only in-frame clonotypes and omits some of them. The data contain over 200,000 clones, around 90% of them singletons. What was sequenced was peripheral blood. The receptors were sampled from a man between 60 and 75 years old who had recovered from COVID-19.

The rearrangement links TRBV18 to TRBJ2-3, with TRBD2 identical over 11 bases. The junction had 7 bases not matched to a gene; V was cut back by 5 bases and J by 0 bases. This CDR3 contains 17 residues. In germline, CDR1 is KGHSH, CDR2 LQKENI. DNA of the CDR3: TGTGCCAGCTCATTTATACTAGCGGGGGCCAGCACAGATACGCAGTATTTT. Translation: CASSFILAGASTDTQYF.

The chain couples TRBV28 to TRBJ2-5; weak D call: TRBD1 (6 bases). V lost 5 bases, J lost 4 bases, and 17 bases lay in between. CDR3 length: 15 residues. Germline V gene lookup returns CDR1 MDHEN and CDR2 SYDVKM. The CDR3 here is CASSPPNQQGETQYF. The CDR3 region has the DNA TGTGCCAGCAGTCCCCCCAATCAACAGGGAGAGACCCAGTACTTC.

This chain connects TRBV11-2 to TRBJ2-5; perhaps TRBD1 as D (5 bases). V lost 1 base and J 3 bases, leaving 12 bases between the germline ends. CDR1 SGHAT and CDR2 FQNNGV come from the germline V gene. The CDR3 sequence is 15 residues long. CDR3 bases: TGTGCCAGCAGCTTAGCGGCAGGGCAAGAAGAGACCCAGTACTTC. It specifies CASSLAAGQEETQYF.

The table lists this clone with a count of one. The chain is built from TRBV7-6 and TRBJ2-6, with a tentative D call TRBD1 (5 bases). The germline CDR1 and CDR2 sequences are SGHVS and FNYEAQ. V lost 2 bases and J 0 bases, leaving 14 bases between the germline ends. CDR3 length: 18 amino acids. The CDR3 sequence: CASSLRGQRVSGANVLTF. The CDR3 DNA sequence: TGTGCCAGCAGCTTAAGGGGTCAAAGGGTCTCTGGGGCCAACGTCCTGACTTTC.

J is TRBJ2-7 and V is TRBV2, with D perhaps TRBD1 (6 bases). This CDR3 has 15 residues. Germline V gene data show CDR1 as SNHLY and CDR2 as FYNNEI. Trimming removed 1 base at V and 7 bases at J, with 17 bases between. CDR3 coding DNA: TGTGCCAGCAGTGAAGTTCAAACAGGGTTCGATGAGCAGTACTTC. Translating gives CASSEVQTGFDEQYF.

The V gene is TRBV6-1, the J gene TRBJ1-5; possibly TRBD1 for D (5 bases). V was clipped by 1 base and J by 8 bases, with 15 bases between them. From germline, CDR1 is MNHNS and CDR2 SASEGT. The CDR3 has 15 residues. The chain's CDR3 is CASSEGWGGTKPQHF. In DNA form, the CDR3 reads TGTGCCAGCAGTGAAGGATGGGGGGGTACAAAGCCCCAGCATTTT.

CDR3 amino acids: CASSPSSSGDYEQYF. For the CDR3, the DNA is TGTGCCAGCAGCCCCTCCTCTAGCGGGGACTACGAGCAGTACTTC. This sequence joins TRBV7-2 and TRBJ2-7; TRBD2 matches at 9 bases. Germline V gene lookup returns CDR1 SGHTA and CDR2 FQGNSA. The CDR3 runs to 15 residues. Trimming took 5 bases from V and 3 from J; bases not matched to a gene: 8.

V is TRBV24-1 and J is TRBJ1-5, with TRBD1 matching 8 bases. The junction had 6 bases not matched to a gene; V was cut back by 4 bases and J by 2 bases. The germline V gene encodes CDR1 KGHDR and CDR2 SFDVKD. CDR3 length: 16 residues. The CDR3 DNA reads as TGTGCCACCAGTGACCGAGGACAGGGTGGCAATCAGCCCCAGCATTTT. Its translation: CATSDRGQGGNQPQHF.

The chain employs TRBV6-5 and TRBJ2-2; 7 positions agree with TRBD1. This CDR3 region has 15 residues. V gave up 7 bases and J gave up 0 bases; unmatched junction bases: 5. CDR1 MNHEY and CDR2 SVGAGI come from the germline V gene. CDR3 coding DNA: TGTGCCAGCACCGGGACAGCCACGAACACCGGGGAGCTGTTTTTT. Translating gives CASTGTATNTGELFF.

The J gene is TRBJ1-1, the V gene TRBV5-6; TRBD1 might be the D (5 bases). Germline V gives CDR1 SGHDT, CDR2 YYEEEE. The CDR3 totals 14 residues. The V and J ends lost 2 bases and 5 bases respectively, with 13 bases between them. CDR3 sequence: CASSFILPGTEAFF. CDR3 DNA: TGTGCCAGCAGCTTTATACTCCCAGGGACTGAAGCTTTCTTT.

The chain uses TRBV14 and TRBJ2-1; the match to TRBD2 covers 8 bases. Germline values: CDR1 SGHDN, CDR2 FVKESK. The V gene end was trimmed by 4 bases and the J gene end by 7 bases; junction bases not matched to a gene: 15. This CDR3 has 17 residues. CDR3 in amino acids: CASSPSLLSGGGNEQFF. CDR3 nucleotides: TGTGCCAGCAGCCCTTCCCTTTTAAGCGGGGGAGGGAATGAGCAGTTCTTC.

V gene TRBV21-1 combines with J gene TRBJ2-5; TRBD2, the D gene given by the table, was not confirmed from the DNA. TRBV21-1 is assigned pseudogene status. This CDR3 is 18 amino acids long. The CDR3 nucleotides are TGTGCCAGCAAACGGAACATGGACGACCGAGGAAGGAGGGAGACCCAGTACTTC. Translation gives CASKRNMDDRGRRETQYF.

The V and J genes are TRBV3-1 (or the pseudogene TRBV3-2) and TRBJ1-1; 11 bases line up with TRBD1. The J segment lost 2 bases and the V segment lost 3 bases, leaving 11 bases of the junction unmatched. The CDR3 runs 18 residues. The germline V gene has CDR1 LGHDT and CDR2 YNNKEL (reference sequence). CDR3 DNA sequence: TGTGCCAGCAGCCATAACCCCGGGACAGGGGGGGGAAACACTGAAGCTTTCTTT. Translated, it gives CASSHNPGTGGGNTEAFF.

The V and J genes are TRBV9 and TRBJ1-6; 8 bases are a match to TRBD1. Germline V lookup: CDR1 SGDLS, CDR2 YYNGEE. CDR3 length equals 17 residues. V was clipped by 3 bases and J by 14 bases; unmatched bases: 19. The CDR3 sequence is CASSARDEDRGIAALHF. The CDR3 bases are TGTGCCAGCAGCGCACGAGACGAAGACAGGGGAATCGCAGCCCTCCACTTT.

The chain couples TRBV7-2 to TRBJ2-7; D is perhaps TRBD2 (5 bases). Germline V gene sequence: CDR1 SGHTA, CDR2 FQGNSA. The V and J ends lost 3 bases and 3 bases respectively, with 6 bases between them. CDR3 length: 12 residues. The CDR3 coding sequence is TGTGCCAGCAGCTTTCGGGGCTACGAGCAGTACTTC. Its translation: CASSFRGYEQYF.

V and J are TRBV2 and TRBJ2-1, with a weak D call TRBD2 (6 bases). Germline V gene sequence: CDR1 SNHLY, CDR2 FYNNEI. The ends were cut back, 2 bases at V and 0 bases at J, with 11 bases in the middle. The CDR3 covers 16 residues. As DNA, the CDR3 is TGTGCCAGCAGTGAATTAGCGGCTAGCTCCTACAATGAGCAGTTCTTC. This sequence encodes CASSELAASSYNEQFF.

The J gene is TRBJ1-1, the V gene TRBV15; a possible D gene is TRBD1 (6 bases). V was clipped by 1 base and J by 7 bases, with 7 bases between them. The CDR3 totals 12 residues. Germline lookup yields CDR1 LNHNV and CDR2 YYDKDF (reference sequence). The CDR3 spells CATSRGGREAFF. The CDR3, as DNA: TGTGCCACCAGCAGAGGGGGGCGTGAAGCTTTCTTT.

The gene calls are TRBV30 and TRBJ1-5, with D unclear. CDR3 size: 13 residues. The V end lost 0 bases, the J end lost 0 bases, and 3 bases lay between the germline ends. Germline CDR1 reads GTSNPN; CDR2 reads SVGIG (reference sequence). In DNA, the CDR3 is TGTGCCTGGAGTGTAGCTAGCAATCAGCCCCAGCATTTT. This sequence encodes CAWSVASNQPQHF.